This TCR beta chain was found in a study of blood T cell repertoires in COVID-19. About the research overall: Some COVID-19 samples were acute and others convalescent; all came from the United States, Italy and Spain. T cells, B-cell-depleted T cells, or PBMCs supplied cDNA or gDNA.

A single count supports this clone. The protocol was immunoSEQ multiplex PCR, while the TCRdb copy is restricted to in-frame clones and leaves out a portion. The sample records fewer than 400,000 clones, approximately 86% being singletons. CDR3 size: 16 residues. V shed 5 bases and J 3 bases; nucleotides not matched to a gene: 9. CDR1 MNHEY and CDR2 SMNVEV come from the germline V gene (reference sequence). The TCR originated in a human donor in a cohort sampled during active COVID-19. This chain connects TRBV27 to TRBJ2-7; 11 nucleotides line up with TRBD1. The sequencing input was peripheral blood. CDR3 region: CASSGTGGKLSYEQYF. The CDR3 coding sequence is TGTGCCAGCAGTGGGACAGGGGGAAAACTTAGCTACGAGCAGTACTTC.